These 6 T cell receptor beta chains were all obtained from the same sample, sequenced in a study of shared clonotypes between healthy human individuals. TCRdb's table, derived via immunoSEQ multiplex PCR, lists solely in-frame clones and lacks some. The profile shows 780,000 or so clones, 55% to 75% of them singletons. The sample comprised memory CD4+ T cells sorted from blood. The subset is: CD45RA-negative fraction. The receptors originated from a woman in her twenties or thirties in good health.

The chain is built from TRBV25-1 and TRBJ2-3; 9 bases map to TRBD2. Per the germline V gene, CDR1 is MGHDK and CDR2 is SYGVNS. Germline trimming cut 4 bases from V and 2 bases from J; bases unmatched to any gene: 10. This CDR3 contains 17 residues. This CDR3 reads CASSGDRLAGNTDTQYF. DNA of the CDR3: TGTGCCAGCAGTGGCGATCGGCTAGCGGGGAACACAGATACGCAGTATTTT.

The chain uses TRBV7-9 and TRBJ2-1; D might be TRBD1 or TRBD2, each matching 5 bases. The V gene's germline CDR1 is SEHNR and CDR2 FQNEAQ (reference sequence). Between the trimmed V and J ends, which lost 7 bases and 0 bases, there was a span of 25 bases. This CDR3 region has 19 residues. The CDR3 DNA sequence: TGTGCCAGCATCAAACTGGGACGGGGCGCGATTAGCTCCTACAATGAGCAGTTCTTC. It specifies CASIKLGRGAISSYNEQFF.

CDR3 sequence reads: CASSSLLSGTIDTQYF. The CDR3 DNA reads TGTGCCAGCAGCTCCCTTCTTAGCGGGACTATTGATACGCAGTATTTT. This chain links TRBV7-3 with TRBJ2-3, with TRBD2 identical over 8 bases. The CDR3 loop spans 16 amino acids. The J segment lost 6 bases and the V segment lost 4 bases, leaving 12 bases of the junction unmatched. Germline assignment: CDR1 SGHTA and CDR2 FQGTGA.

The chain couples TRBV28 to TRBJ1-1; D gene ambiguous. The V gene lost 9 bases and the J gene lost 0 bases, with 8 bases spanning the gap. CDR1 is MDHEN and CDR2 is SYDVKM in the germline V gene. The CDR3 spans 12 residues. CDR3 residues: CASEDMNTEAFF. The CDR3 DNA sequence: TGTGCCAGTGAGGATATGAACACTGAAGCTTTCTTT.

This chain uses TRBV6-1 with TRBJ1-4, with D maybe TRBD1 (6 bases). This CDR3 comprises 15 residues. V dropped 2 bases and J dropped 7 bases, with 14 bases sitting between them. Germline values: CDR1 MNHNS, CDR2 SASEGT. The chain's CDR3 is CASSETGTPIEKLFF. CDR3 DNA: TGTGCCAGCAGTGAAACTGGGACACCTATTGAAAAACTGTTTTTT.

The chain couples TRBV14 to TRBJ2-2; 10 nucleotides agree with TRBD2. Looked up from germline, CDR1 is SGHDN and CDR2 is FVKESK. The length of the CDR3 is 16 residues. V lost 1 base and J lost 5; bases outside the gene matches: 4. The CDR3 loop reads CASSQASGRKTGELFF. Here the CDR3 DNA reads TGTGCCAGCAGCCAAGCTAGCGGGAGAAAGACCGGGGAGCTGTTTTTT.